This TCR beta chain is drawn from a study of T cells after yellow fever vaccination. Study findings and constraints: Clonotype sharing between CD4 and CD8 compartments was small.

One entry per CDR3 protein results from TCRdb running MiXCR on the 5' RACE reads. The sample contains about 340,000 distinct CDR3 sequences, approximately 3.9% of which appear only once. The CDR3 loop spans 14 amino acids. In germline, CDR1 is MNHEY, CDR2 SMNVEV (reference sequence). V was shortened by 5 bases and J by 0 bases, with 5 bases between the two germline ends. Remarks on this clonotype: Antigen unknown.

The origin of this receptor is a man between 18 and 35 years old who received the YFV17D yellow fever vaccine. The source was PBMCs, collected 5 days after the yellow fever booster vaccination. The gene calls are TRBV27 and TRBJ2-6; D unclear. The CDR3: CASSARSGANVLTF. CDR3 sequence (DNA): TGTGCCAGCAGTGCCCGCTCTGGGGCCAACGTCCTGACTTTC. Full variable domain (outside the CDR3, taken from reference TRBV27 and TRBJ2-6): EAQVTQNPRYLITVTGKKLTVTCSQNMNHEYMSWYRQDPGLGLRQIYYSMNVEVTDKGDVPEGYKVSRKEKRNFPLILESPSPNQTSLYFCASSARSGANVLTFGAGSRLTVL.